The clone carrying this T cell receptor beta chain occurred a few times. The data stem from a study of blood T cell repertoires in COVID-19. At the level of the study: Acute-phase and convalescent COVID-19 samples originated in the United States, Italy and Spain. Nucleic acid was either cDNA or gDNA, and it came from T cells, B-cell-depleted T cells, or PBMCs.

Methods used by the authors: Scientists estimated how many nucleated cells there were by amplifying reference gene primers. Method: immunoSEQ multiplex PCR; TCRdb's copy keeps in-frame clones and lacks some. V and J calls and clone size are copied from that table; D and trimming were computed from the DNA. In the table there are about 170,000 clones, about four fifths of which are singletons. This CDR3 is built from 16 residues. The V segment lost 3 bases and the J segment 0 bases; nucleotides outside the gene matches: 5. Germline V gene data show CDR1 as KGHSH and CDR2 as LQKENI. V and J are TRBV18 and TRBJ1-5; 7 nucleotides agree with TRBD1. The origin of this receptor is a woman older than 75 with acute or convalescent COVID-19. Sequencing was carried out using peripheral blood. CDR3 nucleotides: TGTGCCAGCTCACCGTCGACAGGGAGTAGCAATCAGCCCCAGCATTTT. Protein: CASSPSTGSSNQPQHF.